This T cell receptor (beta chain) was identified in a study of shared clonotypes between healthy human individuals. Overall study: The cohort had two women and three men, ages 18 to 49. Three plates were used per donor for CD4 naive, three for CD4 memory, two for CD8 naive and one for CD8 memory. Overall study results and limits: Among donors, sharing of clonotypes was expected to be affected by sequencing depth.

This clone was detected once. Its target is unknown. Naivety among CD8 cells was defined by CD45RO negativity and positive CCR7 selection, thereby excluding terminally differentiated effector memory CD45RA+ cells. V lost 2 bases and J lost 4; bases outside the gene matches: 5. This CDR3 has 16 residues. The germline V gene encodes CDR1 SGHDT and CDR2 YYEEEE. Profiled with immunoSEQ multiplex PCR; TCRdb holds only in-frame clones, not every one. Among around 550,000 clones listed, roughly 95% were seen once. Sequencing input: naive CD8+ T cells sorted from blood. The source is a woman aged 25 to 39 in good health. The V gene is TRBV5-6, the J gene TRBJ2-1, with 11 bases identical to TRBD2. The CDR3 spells CASSFGGLAAYNEQFF. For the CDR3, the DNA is TGTGCCAGCAGCTTCGGGGGACTAGCGGCATACAATGAGCAGTTCTTC.